The source of this T cell receptor (beta chain) is a study of Ad26.COV2.S vaccination and SARS-CoV-2 variants. Assay: immunoSEQ multiplex PCR; the TCRdb copy retains only in-frame clones and omits some. The repertoire holds fewer than 400,000 clones, with roughly 86% as singletons. The germline CDR1 and CDR2 sequences are MNHEY and SVGAGI. This CDR3 is built from 15 residues. Trimming pared 7 bases from V and 1 base from J, leaving 16 bases between. Indicated treatment: some 20 received Ad26.COV2.S at low or high dose, single or two shots; a few received placebo; per-sample allocation not given. Vaccine and placebo recipients were sampled on day 63 after the first injection. This clone was picked up one time.

The genes are TRBV6-5 and TRBJ2-5; D may be TRBD1 or TRBD2 (7 bases each). Material: peripheral blood, obtained in a trial of Ad26.COV2.S vaccine versus placebo. The receptor comes from a person aged 18-65 years who received the Ad26.COV2.S COVID-19 vaccine or a placebo. The CDR3 loop reads CASIQGGALQETQYF. In DNA form, the CDR3 reads TGTGCCAGCATTCAGGGGGGGGCTCTCCAAGAGACCCAGTACTTC.